The T cell receptor beta chain described here comes from a study of control samples from healthy donors and cancer patients. The germline CDR1 and CDR2 sequences are MNHEY and SVGAGI. The germline V and J ends were trimmed by 5 bases and 1 base, with 11 bases remaining between them. The CDR3 is 14 residues long. Data came from immunoSEQ multiplex PCR; TCRdb stores just in-frame clones and leaves some out. The sample lists roughly 150,000 clones, just over 85% occurring once. The chain joins TRBV6-5 to TRBJ1-1; a weak D match, TRBD1 (5 bases). The origin of this receptor is a man in his late teens or twenties in good health. Sequenced sample: blood. CDR3 loop: CASSTGTENTEAFF. As DNA, the CDR3 is TGTGCCAGCAGTACCGGGACGGAGAACACTGAAGCTTTCTTT.